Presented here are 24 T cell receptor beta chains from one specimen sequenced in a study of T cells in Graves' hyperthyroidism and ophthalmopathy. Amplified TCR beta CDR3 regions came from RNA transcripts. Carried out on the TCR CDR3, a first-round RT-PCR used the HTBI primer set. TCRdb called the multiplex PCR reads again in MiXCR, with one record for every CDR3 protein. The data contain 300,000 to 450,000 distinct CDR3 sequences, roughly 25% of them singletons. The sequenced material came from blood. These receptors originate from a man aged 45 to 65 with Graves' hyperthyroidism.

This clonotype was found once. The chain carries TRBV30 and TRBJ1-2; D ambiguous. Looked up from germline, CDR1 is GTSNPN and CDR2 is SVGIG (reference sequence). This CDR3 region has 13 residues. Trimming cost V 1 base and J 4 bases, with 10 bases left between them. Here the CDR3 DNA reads TGTGCCTGGAGTGACCGCCGGGGCTATGGCTACACCTTC. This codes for CAWSDRRGYGYTF.

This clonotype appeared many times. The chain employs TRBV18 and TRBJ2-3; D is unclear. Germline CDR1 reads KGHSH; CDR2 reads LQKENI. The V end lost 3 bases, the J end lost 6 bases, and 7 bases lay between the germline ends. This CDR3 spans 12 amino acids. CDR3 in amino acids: CASSPVGDTQYF. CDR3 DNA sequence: TGTGCCAGCTCACCGGTTGGCGATACGCAGTATTTT.

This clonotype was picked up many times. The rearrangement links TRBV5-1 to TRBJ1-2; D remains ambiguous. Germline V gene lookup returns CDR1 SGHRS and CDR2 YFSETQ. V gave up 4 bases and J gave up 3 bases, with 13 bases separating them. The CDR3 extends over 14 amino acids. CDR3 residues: CASSEEGTHYGYTF. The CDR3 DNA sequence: TGCGCCAGCAGCGAGGAGGGCACGCACTATGGCTACACCTTC.

The CDR3: CASSAEESLNEQFF. The DNA of the CDR3 is TGTGCCAGCAGTGCTGAGGAAAGTCTCAATGAGCAGTTCTTC. The chain is built from TRBV6-1 and TRBJ2-1; D remains ambiguous. The CDR3 length is 14 residues. The V and J ends lost 4 bases and 6 bases respectively, with 13 bases between them. Germline CDR1 and CDR2: MNHNS and SASEGT.

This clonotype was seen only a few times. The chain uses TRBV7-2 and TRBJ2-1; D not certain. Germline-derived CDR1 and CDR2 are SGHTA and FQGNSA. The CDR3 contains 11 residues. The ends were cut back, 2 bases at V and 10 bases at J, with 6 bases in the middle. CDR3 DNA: TGTGCCAGCAGCTTAAGGCGGGAGCAGTTCTTC. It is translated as CASSLRREQFF.

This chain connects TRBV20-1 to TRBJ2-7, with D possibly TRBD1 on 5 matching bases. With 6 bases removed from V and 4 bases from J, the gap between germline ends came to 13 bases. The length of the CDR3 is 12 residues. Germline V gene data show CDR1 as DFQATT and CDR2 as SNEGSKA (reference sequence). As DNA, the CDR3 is TGCAGTGCCCGCAGGGTGGGGTACGAGCAGTACTTC. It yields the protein CSARRVGYEQYF.

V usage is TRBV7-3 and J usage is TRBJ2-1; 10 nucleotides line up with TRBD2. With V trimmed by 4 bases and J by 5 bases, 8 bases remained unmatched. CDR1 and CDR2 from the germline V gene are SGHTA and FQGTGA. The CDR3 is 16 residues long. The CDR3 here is CASSSYLAGVNNEQFF. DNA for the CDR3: TGTGCCAGCAGCTCATATCTAGCGGGAGTTAACAATGAGCAGTTCTTC.

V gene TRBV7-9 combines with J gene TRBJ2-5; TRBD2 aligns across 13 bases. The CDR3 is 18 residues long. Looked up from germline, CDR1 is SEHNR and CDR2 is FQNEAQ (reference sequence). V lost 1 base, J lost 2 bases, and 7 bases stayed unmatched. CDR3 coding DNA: TGTGCCAGCAGCTTAGATTGGGGACTAGCGGGACATCAAGAGACCCAGTACTTC. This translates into CASSLDWGLAGHQETQYF. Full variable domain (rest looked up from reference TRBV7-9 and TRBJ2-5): DTGVSQNPRHKITKRGQNVTFRCDPISEHNRLYWYRQTLGQGPEFLTYFQNEAQLEKSRLLSDRFSAERPKGSFSTLEIQRTEQGDSAMYLCASSLDWGLAGHQETQYFGPGTRLLVL.

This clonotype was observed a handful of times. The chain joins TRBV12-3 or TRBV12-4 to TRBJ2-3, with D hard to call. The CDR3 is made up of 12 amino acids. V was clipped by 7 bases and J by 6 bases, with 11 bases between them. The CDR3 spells CASKPKGDTQYF. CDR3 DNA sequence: TGTGCCAGCAAGCCGAAAGGGGATACGCAGTATTTT.

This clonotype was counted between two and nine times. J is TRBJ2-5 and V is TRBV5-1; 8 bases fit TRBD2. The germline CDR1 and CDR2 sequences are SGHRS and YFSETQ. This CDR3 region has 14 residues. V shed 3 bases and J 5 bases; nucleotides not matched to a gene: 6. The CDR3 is CASSSGGPLETQYF. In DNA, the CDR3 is TGCGCCAGCAGCTCGGGAGGGCCCCTGGAGACCCAGTACTTC.

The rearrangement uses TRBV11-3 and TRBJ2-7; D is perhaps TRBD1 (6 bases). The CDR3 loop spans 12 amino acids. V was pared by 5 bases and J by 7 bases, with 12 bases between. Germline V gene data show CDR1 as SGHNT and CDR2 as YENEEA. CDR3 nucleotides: TGTGCCAGCAGCCGACAGGATAAGGAGCAGTACTTC. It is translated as CASSRQDKEQYF.

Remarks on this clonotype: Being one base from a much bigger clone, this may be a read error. For the CDR3, the DNA is TGTGCCAGCAGCTTCGGGGGCGCCGCCTACGAGCGGTACTTC. Translation: CASSFGGAAYERYF. The chain couples TRBV11-2 to TRBJ2-7; D is perhaps TRBD1 or TRBD2 (6 bases each). There are 14 residues in the CDR3. Germline values: CDR1 SGHAT, CDR2 FQNNGV. The full variable domain, its missing parts supplied by reference TRBV11-2 and TRBJ2-7, is EAGVAQSPRYKIIEKRQSVAFWCNPISGHATLYWYQQILGQGPKLLIQFQNNGVVDDSQLPKDRFSAERLKGVDSTLKIQPAKLEDSAVYLCASSFGGAAYERYFGPGTRLTVT.

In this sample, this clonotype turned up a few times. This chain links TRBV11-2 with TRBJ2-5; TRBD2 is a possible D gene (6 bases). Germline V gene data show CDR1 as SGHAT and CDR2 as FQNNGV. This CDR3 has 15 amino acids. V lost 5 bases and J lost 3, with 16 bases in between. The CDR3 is CASSTPGGEEETQYF. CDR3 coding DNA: TGTGCCAGCAGCACCCCCGGAGGGGAAGAAGAGACCCAGTACTTC.

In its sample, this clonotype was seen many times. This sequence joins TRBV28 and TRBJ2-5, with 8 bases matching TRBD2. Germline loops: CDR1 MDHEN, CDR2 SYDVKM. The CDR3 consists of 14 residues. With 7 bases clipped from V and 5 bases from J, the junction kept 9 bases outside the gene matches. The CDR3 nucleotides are TGTGCCAGCAAGGTGTCGGGAGGGCTGGAGACCCAGTACTTC. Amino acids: CASKVSGGLETQYF. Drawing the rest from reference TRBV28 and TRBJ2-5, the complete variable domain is DVKVTQSSRYLVKRTGEKVFLECVQDMDHENMFWYRQDPGLGLRLIYFSYDVKMKEKGDIPEGYSVSREKKERFSLILESASTNQTSMYLCASKVSGGLETQYFGPGTRLLVL.

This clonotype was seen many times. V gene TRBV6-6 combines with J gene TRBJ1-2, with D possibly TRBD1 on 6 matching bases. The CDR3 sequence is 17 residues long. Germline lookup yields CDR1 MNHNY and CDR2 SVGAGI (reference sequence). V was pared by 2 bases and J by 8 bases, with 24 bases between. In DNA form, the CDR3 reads TGTGCCAGCAGTTACGGACAGATGAGTGGGGTAGTGCGGGGCTACACCTTC. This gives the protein CASSYGQMSGVVRGYTF.

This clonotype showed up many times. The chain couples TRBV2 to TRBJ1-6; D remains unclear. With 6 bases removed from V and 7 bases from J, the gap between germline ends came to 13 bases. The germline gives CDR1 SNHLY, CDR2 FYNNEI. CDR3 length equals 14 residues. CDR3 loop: CASRREPGNSPLHF. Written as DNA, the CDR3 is TGTGCCAGCAGGAGGGAGCCCGGCAATTCACCCCTCCACTTT.

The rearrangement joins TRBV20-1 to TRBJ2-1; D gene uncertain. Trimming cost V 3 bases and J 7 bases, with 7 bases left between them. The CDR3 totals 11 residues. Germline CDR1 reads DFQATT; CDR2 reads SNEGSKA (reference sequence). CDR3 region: CSASQDNEQFF. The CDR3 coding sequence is TGCAGTGCTAGTCAGGATAATGAGCAGTTCTTC.

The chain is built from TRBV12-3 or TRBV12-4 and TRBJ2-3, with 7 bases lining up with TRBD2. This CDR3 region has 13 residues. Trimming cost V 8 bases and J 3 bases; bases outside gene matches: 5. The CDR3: CASGELATDTQYF. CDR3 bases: TGTGCCAGCGGGGAACTAGCGACAGATACGCAGTATTTT.

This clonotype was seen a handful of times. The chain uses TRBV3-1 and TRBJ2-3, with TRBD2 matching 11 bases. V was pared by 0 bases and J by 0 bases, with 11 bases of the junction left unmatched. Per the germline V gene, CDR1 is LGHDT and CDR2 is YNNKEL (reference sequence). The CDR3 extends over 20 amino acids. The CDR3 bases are TGTGCCAGCAGCCAAGACCCGGCTAGCGGGAGGCCACTGAGCACAGATACGCAGTATTTT. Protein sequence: CASSQDPASGRPLSTDTQYF.

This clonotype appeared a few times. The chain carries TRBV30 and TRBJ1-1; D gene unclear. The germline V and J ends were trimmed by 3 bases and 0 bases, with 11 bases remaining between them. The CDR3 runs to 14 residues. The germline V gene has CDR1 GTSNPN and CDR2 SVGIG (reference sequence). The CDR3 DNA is TGTGCCTGGAGCCAAGGACCTATGAACACTGAAGCTTTCTTT. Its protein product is CAWSQGPMNTEAFF.

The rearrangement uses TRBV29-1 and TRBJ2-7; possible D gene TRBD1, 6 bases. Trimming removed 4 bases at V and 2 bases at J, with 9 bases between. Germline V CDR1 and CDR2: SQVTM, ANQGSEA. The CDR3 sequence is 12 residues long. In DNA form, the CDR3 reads TGCAGCGTTGGACAGGTTGCCTACGAGCAGTACTTC. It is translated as CSVGQVAYEQYF.

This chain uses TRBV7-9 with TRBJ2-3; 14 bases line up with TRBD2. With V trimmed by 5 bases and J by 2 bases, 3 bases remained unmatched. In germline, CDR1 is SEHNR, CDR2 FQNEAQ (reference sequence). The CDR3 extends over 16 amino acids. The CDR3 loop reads CASSETSGRDTDTQYF. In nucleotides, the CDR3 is TGTGCCAGCAGCGAGACTAGCGGGAGGGACACAGATACGCAGTATTTT.

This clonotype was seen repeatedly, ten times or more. CDR3 sequence: CASSPAPGLEFEKLFF. As DNA, the CDR3 is TGTGCCAGCAGTCCAGCCCCGGGACTGGAGTTCGAAAAACTGTTTTTT. V is TRBV12-3 or TRBV12-4 and J is TRBJ1-4; maybe TRBD1 (5 bases). Deletions cut 5 bases from V and 8 bases from J, with 21 bases between. This CDR3 comprises 16 residues.

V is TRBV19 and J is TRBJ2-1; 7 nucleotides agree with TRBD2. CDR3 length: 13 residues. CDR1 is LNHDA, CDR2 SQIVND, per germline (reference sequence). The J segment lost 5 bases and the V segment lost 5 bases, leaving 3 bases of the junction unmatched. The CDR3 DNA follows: TGTGCCAGTAGTCCTAGCGGAGACAATGAGCAGTTCTTC. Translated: CASSPSGDNEQFF. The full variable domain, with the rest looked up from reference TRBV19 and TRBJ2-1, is DGGITQSPKYLFRKEGQNVTLSCEQNLNHDAMYWYRQDPGQGLRLIYYSQIVNDFQKGDIAEGYSVSREKKESFPLTVTSAQKNPTAFYLCASSPSGDNEQFFGPGTRLTVL.